This T cell receptor (beta chain) was identified during a study of cytomegalovirus exposure and HLA in healthy donors. CDR1 and CDR2 from the germline V gene are MDHEN and SYDVKM. This CDR3 has 13 amino acids. V gave up 5 bases and J gave up 5 bases; unmatched junction bases: 4. PCR involved 60 Vbeta and 13 Jbeta primers. Data came from immunoSEQ multiplex PCR; TCRdb stores just in-frame clones and leaves some out. The sample consists of about 190,000 clones, around 75% of them appearing once. This clonotype was obtained from a woman under 40 in good health and CMV-seropositive. The rearrangement uses TRBV28 and TRBJ2-5; 8 bases map to TRBD1. The sequenced sample was PBMCs. The CDR3: CASSTTGDETQYF. Written as DNA, the CDR3 is TGTGCCAGCAGTACGACAGGGGACGAGACCCAGTACTTC.